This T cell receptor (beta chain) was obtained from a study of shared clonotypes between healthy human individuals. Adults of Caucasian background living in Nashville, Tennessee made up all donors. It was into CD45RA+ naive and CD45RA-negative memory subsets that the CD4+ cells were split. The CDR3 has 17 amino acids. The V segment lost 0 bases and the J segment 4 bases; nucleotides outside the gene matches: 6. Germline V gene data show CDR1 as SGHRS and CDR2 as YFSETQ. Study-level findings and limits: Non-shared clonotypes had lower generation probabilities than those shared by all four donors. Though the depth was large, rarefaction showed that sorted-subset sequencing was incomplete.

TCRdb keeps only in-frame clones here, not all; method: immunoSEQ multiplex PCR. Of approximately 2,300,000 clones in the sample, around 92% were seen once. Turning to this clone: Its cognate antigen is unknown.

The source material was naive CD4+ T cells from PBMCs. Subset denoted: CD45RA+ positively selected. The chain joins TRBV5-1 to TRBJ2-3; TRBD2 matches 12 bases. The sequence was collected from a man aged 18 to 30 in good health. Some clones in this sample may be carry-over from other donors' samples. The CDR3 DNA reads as TGCGCCAGCAGCTTGGGAGGACTAGCGGGGCCATCAGATACGCAGTATTTT. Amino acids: CASSLGGLAGPSDTQYF.